This T cell receptor (beta chain) was observed in a study of blood T cells in healthy people across ages (dated by TCRdb to between 2014 and 2017). In the study overall: In model experiments, roughly one uniquely barcoded TCR beta cDNA molecule per two T cells was captured by template switching. Using deep sequencing normalized with unique cDNA molecular identifiers, the study measured how TCR beta repertoire diversity changes with age. Donors were grouped into four age groups: young (average about 15 years), middle-aged (around 39), aged (about 59) and long-lived (just over 80). Donors of different ages were randomly distributed across sequencing lanes to avoid experimental bias. Using the same blood draw, the study looked at two additional independent replicas of 1 million unique cDNA reads for two donors, one aged 18 to 29 and the other aged 80 or older.

The protocol used for the library was 5' RACE. The reads were generated on an Illumina HiSeq 2500. A second PCR of about 6 to 11 cycles was run with a J-beta primer mix and a sample-barcoded 5' primer. A template-switch 5' adaptor carrying 12 random nucleotides introduced a unique molecular identifier onto each TCR beta cDNA molecule. Each sample yielded at least 3 million CDR3-containing paired-end reads. First-strand cDNA was synthesized from all RNA with the Mint cDNA synthesis kit, primed by a TRBC-specific oligonucleotide. All cDNA was treated with uracil-DNA glycosylase and then went through a first 18-cycle PCR with the universal primers M1SS and BC2_uni_R. On the study's bioinformatics: Normalization of each sample was performed by random selection of 1 million high-quality reads, each carrying a distinct molecular identifier. Reads with shared molecular identifiers were discarded instead of being binned into consensus sequences. MiTCR, set to a Q25 quality threshold and the strictest error-elimination algorithm, was used for CDR3 identification, clonotype clustering and error correction. A nonparametric unseen species model using Euler transformation provided a lower-bound estimate of total TCR beta diversity. TCRdb trimmed the raw reads at Q25, called clones with MiXCR and kept productive beta chains. All rows with the same CDR3 protein become a single entry with the most common DNA and genes. TCRdb's processing, not the authors' own work, is the source of the V and J calls. The sample contains about 1.5 million distinct CDR3 sequences, roughly 43% of them found a single time. Together, the top ten hold less than 5% of the sample.

From cysteine to phenylalanine, the CDR3 is 15 amino acids long. Only CDR3 DNA is held: 45 bases, read in frame from base 1. The trim is 0 bases for V and 2 bases for J, with a gap of 13 bases between the germline ends. Via the germline V gene (reference sequence), CDR1 is DFQATT and CDR2 SNEGSKA. Overall results and qualifications from the work: A strong correlation was found between observed TCR beta diversity and the percentage of naive T cells measured by flow cytometry. Compared with the aged group, the long-lived group had more naive CD4+ T cells, fewer expanded clones and increased TCR diversity, suggesting age selection. Because profiling used bulk unsorted PBMCs, naive and antigen-experienced compartments could not be compared conclusively. Because donor CMV infection status was unknown, age-related changes in expanded clonotypes were potentially confounded. Estimates of total diversity from one million sequenced T cells were regarded as lower bounds and underestimates. Observed TCR beta diversity per million T cells fell roughly linearly with age, and a significant reduction was already apparent by age around 39.

With regard to this clonotype: Which antigen it targets is not known. No qualities accompany the bases; no much larger clone lies one base away.

Systemically healthy Caucasian individuals from Russia, about 38 in total and aged roughly 6 to 100 years, were included as donors. Each donor gave about 9.7 milliliters of peripheral blood, drawn into EDTA-treated Vacutainer tubes. Ficoll-Paque density-gradient centrifugation was used to isolate PBMCs, with at least 7 million per sample. Total RNA was extracted from PBMCs with Trizol reagent, with at least 5 micrograms obtained per sample. The percentages of naive CD45RAhigh/CD27high T cells were determined by flow cytometry on a PBMC aliquot from every donor. The chain is made from TRBV20-1 and TRBJ1-2, and the D gene may be TRBD1, 5 bases matching. Sequenced: blood. This sequence was found in a young woman in good health. In nucleotide form, the sequence is TGCAGTGCTAGAGAGCCCTGGGGGGAAAACTATGGCTACACCTTC. It translates to CSAREPWGENYGYTF.